This note documents a single TCR beta chain sequence. The antigen is unknown. UMIs containing a 6-nucleotide sample barcode were added via template switching. Reanalyzing the 5' RACE reads, TCRdb keeps one entry per CDR3 protein, without DNA. The sample table includes more than 300,000 distinct CDR3 sequences. These data are taken from a study of monozygotic twins with inflammatory bowel disease. General study points: Whereas healthy co-twins had higher TCRbeta diversity (inverse Simpson), IBD patients had lower diversity.

This CDR3 region has 14 residues. Germline CDR1 and CDR2: DFQATT and SNEGSKA (reference sequence). Sample: blood. This chain connects TRBV20-1 to TRBJ2-7; the TCRdb call, TRBD1, lacks DNA for checking. This sequence was found in a human donor with ulcerative colitis or Crohn's disease, or a healthy co-twin of an affected twin (not recorded which). The CDR3 is CSARGTGSSYEQYF.